This is a list of T cell receptor beta chains from one sample in a study of regulatory T cells in long-lasting Graves disease. TCRdb processed the multiplex PCR reads anew with MiXCR; each CDR3 protein has one entry. The repertoire includes more than 300,000 distinct CDR3 sequences, roughly 15% of them detected once, and approximately 22% sits in the top ten. Sequences were derived from peripheral blood mononuclear cells (PBMCs), sampled at new diagnosis, from a patient treated with antithyroid drugs. Source of these receptors: a female donor with Graves disease. Both conserved end residues are part of each CDR3. The order of the fields is clone size, J gene, D gene, CDR3 length, V gene, CDR3 DNA, CDR3 protein. The D gene is left open where the match is weak. A row's size may be missing; if present it is once, few, many or a size class.

>many|TRBJ2-5|TRBD2|14|TRBV5-6
TGTGCCAGCAGCTCGAGACTAGCGGGAGCGACCCAGTACTTC
CASSSRLAGATQYF
>-|TRBJ2-5|-|15|TRBV6-2/TRBV6-3
TGTGCCAGCAGTTACTACGGCAGGGTGGGAGAGACCCAGTACTTC
CASSYYGRVGETQYF
>many|TRBJ1-1|-|14|TRBV6-1
TGTGCCAGCAGACTCGGACCGCAAAACACTGAAGCTTTCTTT
CASRLGPQNTEAFF
>few|TRBJ2-5|-|14|TRBV5-1
TGCGCCAGCAGCTCAGCAGGGTACCAAGAGACCCAGTACTTC
CASSSAGYQETQYF
>-|TRBJ1-2|-|15|TRBV6-1
TGTGCCAGCAGACCGACCTTTGACAGCCGGAGTGGCTACACCTTC
CASRPTFDSRSGYTF
>many|TRBJ1-3|-|14|TRBV14
TGTGCCAGCAGCTTTACATATTCCGGAAACACCATATATTTT
CASSFTYSGNTIYF
>many|TRBJ2-7|-|15|TRBV12-3/TRBV12-4
TGTGCCAGCAGTTTCCGTCGGGAAGCCGCCTACGAGCAGTACTTC
CASSFRREAAYEQYF
>-|TRBJ1-2|TRBD1|15|TRBV5-4
TGTGCCAGCAGCCCGATGGGGGACAGGTACTATGGCTACACCTTC
CASSPMGDRYYGYTF
>many|TRBJ1-1|-|16|TRBV28
TGTGCCAGCAGTTTTACGAGGGACACCTGGAACACTGAAGCTTTCTTT
CASSFTRDTWNTEAFF
>-|TRBJ1-5|-|14|TRBV2
TGTGCCAGCCATCCGGAGAGTAGCAATCAGCCCCAGCATTTT
CASHPESSNQPQHF
>many|TRBJ1-1|TRBD1|13|TRBV20-1
TGCAGTGCTGGGCGGACAGGGACCACTGAAGCTTTCTTT
CSAGRTGTTEAFF
>many|TRBJ2-7|-|15|TRBV28
TGTGCCAGCACCTTGAACGGGGTAGCGGCCTACGAGCAGTACTTC
CASTLNGVAAYEQYF
>few|TRBJ2-4|-|17|TRBV7-9
TGTGCCAGCAGCTGGGGGGATTACCGTAGAGCCAAAAACATTCAGTACTTC
CASSWGDYRRAKNIQYF
>few|TRBJ2-6|-|16|TRBV4-2
TGTGCCAGCAGCCAAGACAGGGGTGCTGGGGCCAACGTCCTGACTTTC
CASSQDRGAGANVLTF
>-|TRBJ1-2|-|14|TRBV5-1
TGCGCCAGCAGCTTCGGCAGGGAAGGCTATGGCTACACCTTC
CASSFGREGYGYTF
>many|TRBJ1-1|-|13|TRBV5-4
TGTGCCAGCAGCTTGTATACCCGGGCTGAAGCTTTCTTT
CASSLYTRAEAFF
>many|TRBJ1-1|-|15|TRBV4-1
TGCGCCAGCAGCCAAGTTGGGCTAGGGGGGACTGAAGCTTTCTTT
CASSQVGLGGTEAFF
>many|TRBJ1-1|TRBD1|16|TRBV27
TGTGCCAGTGGGGTGCCGGGACAGGCCATTAACACTGAAGCTTTCTTT
CASGVPGQAINTEAFF
>few|TRBJ2-2|TRBD1|16|TRBV20-1
TGCAGACTCGGGACAGGGTTTAGTTGGCGGATCGGGGAGCTGTTTTTT
CRLGTGFSWRIGELFF
>many|TRBJ2-7|-|15|TRBV28
TGTGCCAGCAGTCCCCCCGGGACGGGACCCTACGAGCAGTACTTC
CASSPPGTGPYEQYF
>many|TRBJ2-7|-|12|TRBV6-2/TRBV6-3
TGTGCCAGCGGTTTAGGAGGAGGCGAGCAGTACTTC
CASGLGGGEQYF
>-|TRBJ2-3|-|16|TRBV5-1
TGCGCCAGCAGCTTCGACGGTCGACCGAGCACAGATACGCAGTATTTT
CASSFDGRPSTDTQYF
>-|TRBJ2-7|-|13|TRBV27
TGTGCCAGCAGTTTTGGGCGGGACGCGCCCCAGTACTTC
CASSFGRDAPQYF
>many|TRBJ2-1|-|13|TRBV6-1
TGTGCCAGCAGCACCGGACTAACCAATGAGCAGTTCTTC
CASSTGLTNEQFF
>few|TRBJ1-1|-|14|TRBV27
TGTGCCAGCAGTTCCATCCTCTGGAACACTGAAGCTTTCTTT
CASSSILWNTEAFF
>many|TRBJ2-3|TRBD1|13|TRBV20-1
TGCAGTGCTATGGGACAGGGGCCAGATACGCAGTATTTT
CSAMGQGPDTQYF
>few|TRBJ2-3|TRBD2|17|TRBV25-1
TGTGCCAGCAGTGCTAGCCGACTAGCGGGAGACACAGATACGCAGTATTTT
CASSASRLAGDTDTQYF
>many|TRBJ2-1|-|15|TRBV7-9
TGTGCCAGCAGCTTCGCAGGGAATTCCTACAATGAGCAGTTCTTC
CASSFAGNSYNEQFF
>-|TRBJ2-1|-|14|TRBV20-1
TGCAGTGCTAGAGATTGGGACACGTACAATGAGCAGTTCTTC
CSARDWDTYNEQFF
>many|TRBJ2-5|-|14|TRBV20-1
TGCAGTGCCGCGGGACGGTCGAGTTCGGAGACCCAGTACTTC
CSAAGRSSSETQYF
>many|TRBJ1-1|-|13|TRBV20-1
TGCAGTGCTAGCATCGATCTGAACACTGAAGCTTTCTTT
CSASIDLNTEAFF
>-|TRBJ1-6|-|15|TRBV2
TGTGCCAGCACGGACACCGCTGCCTATAATTCACCCCTCCACTTT
CASTDTAAYNSPLHF
>many|TRBJ2-5|-|13|TRBV3-1
TGTGCCAGCAGCCAAGAAGCGCTGGAGACCCAGTACTTC
CASSQEALETQYF
>many|TRBJ2-5|TRBD1|15|TRBV10-3
TGTGCCATCAGCCCCGTTGGACAGGGAGGAGAGACCCAGTACTTC
CAISPVGQGGETQYF
>many|TRBJ2-3|TRBD2|16|TRBV10-3
TGTGCCATCAGTGACCTGGACGGGGGGGCCACAGATACGCAGTATTTT
CAISDLDGGATDTQYF
>many|TRBJ2-1|TRBD1|14|TRBV5-1
TGCGCCAGCAGCTTGGTAGGGGGCGGGAATGAGCAGTTCTTC
CASSLVGGGNEQFF
>-|TRBJ2-1|-|13|TRBV20-1
TGCAGTGCTAGAGAATTTACTACCAATGAGCAGTTCTTC
CSAREFTTNEQFF
>many|TRBJ2-3|-|13|TRBV6-2/TRBV6-3
TGTGCCAGCAGTCCAGACCCTTGGAATACGCAGTATTTT
CASSPDPWNTQYF
>many|TRBJ2-1|-|13|TRBV29-1
TGCAGCGTTGAAGATTCAGCTCTCTATGAGCAGTTCTTC
CSVEDSALYEQFF
>many|TRBJ2-7|-|14|TRBV20-1
TGCAGTGCTAGACACGGTACCCACTCCTACGAGCAGTACTTC
CSARHGTHSYEQYF
>-|TRBJ1-1|-|11|TRBV6-1
TGTGCCAGCGGAATGATACGAGAAGCTCTCTTT
CASGMIREALF
>many|TRBJ2-3|-|12|TRBV29-1
TGCAGCCATGATGAGGGGGTTAATACGCAGTATTTT
CSHDEGVNTQYF
>many|TRBJ1-2|-|13|TRBV12-3/TRBV12-4
TGTGCCAGCAGTTTCATGGGGGTACATGGCTACACCTTC
CASSFMGVHGYTF
>many|TRBJ2-7|TRBD1|15|TRBV12-3/TRBV12-4
TGTGCCAGCAGCGCAGGGACAGTGAGCTCCTACGAGCAGTACTTC
CASSAGTVSSYEQYF
>-|TRBJ2-5|TRBD2|16|TRBV10-3
TGTGCCATCAGTGAAGATGGCGGGAGGGCTCTAGAGACCCAGTACTTC
CAISEDGGRALETQYF
>few|TRBJ2-2|TRBD2|20|TRBV4-1
TGTGCCAGCAGCCAGATGCCCTGGACTAGCGGGAGGGCCGGGGGCGGGGAGCTGTTTTTT
CASSQMPWTSGRAGGGELFF
>-|TRBJ1-1|-|14|TRBV19
TGTGCCAGTAGTATGCAGGGAATGAACACTGAAGCTTTCTTT
CASSMQGMNTEAFF
>few|TRBJ2-4|TRBD2|16|TRBV6-1
TGTGCCAGCAGCGGACTAGCGGGAGAGGGGAGAAACATTCAGTACTTC
CASSGLAGEGRNIQYF
>many|TRBJ1-2|TRBD1|16|TRBV2
TGTGCCAGCAGTGAAAAAAGGAGACAGGGGAGGGATGGCTACACCTTC
CASSEKRRQGRDGYTF
>many|TRBJ2-3|-|16|TRBV9
TGTGCCAGCAGCGTAGTGGGACTCGGAGGCACAGATACGCAGTATTTT
CASSVVGLGGTDTQYF
>-|TRBJ1-2|-|16|TRBV2
TGTGCCAGCAGCTTGGATACCTTGGGTCCATCAAAAGGCTACACCTTC
CASSLDTLGPSKGYTF